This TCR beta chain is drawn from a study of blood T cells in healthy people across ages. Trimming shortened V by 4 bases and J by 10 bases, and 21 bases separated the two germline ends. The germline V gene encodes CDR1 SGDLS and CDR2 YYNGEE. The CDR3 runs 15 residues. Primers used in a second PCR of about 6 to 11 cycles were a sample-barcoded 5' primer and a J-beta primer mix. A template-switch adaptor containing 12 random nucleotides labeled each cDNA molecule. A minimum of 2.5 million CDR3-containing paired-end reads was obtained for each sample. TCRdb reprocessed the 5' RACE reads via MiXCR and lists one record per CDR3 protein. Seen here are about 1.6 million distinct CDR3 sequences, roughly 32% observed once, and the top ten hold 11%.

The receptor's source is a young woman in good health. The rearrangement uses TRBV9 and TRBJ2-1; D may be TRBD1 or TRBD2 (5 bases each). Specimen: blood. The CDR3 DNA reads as TGTGCCAGCAGCATAGCAGCAGGGTTTGAGCGGGAGCAGTTCTTC. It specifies CASSIAAGFEREQFF.